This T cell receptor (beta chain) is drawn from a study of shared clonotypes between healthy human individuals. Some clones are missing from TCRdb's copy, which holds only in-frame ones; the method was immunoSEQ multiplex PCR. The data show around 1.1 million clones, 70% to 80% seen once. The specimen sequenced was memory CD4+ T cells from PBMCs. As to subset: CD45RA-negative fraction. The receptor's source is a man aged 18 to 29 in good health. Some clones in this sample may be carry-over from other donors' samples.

The DNA of the CDR3 is TGTGCCAGCAGAGACCAAAAGGGCTCGGTCTACGAGCAGTACTTC. It codes for CASRDQKGSVYEQYF. This chain links TRBV2 with TRBJ2-7; D not resolved. Germline loops: CDR1 SNHLY, CDR2 FYNNEI. This CDR3 has 15 amino acids. V was shortened by 6 bases and J by 3 bases, with 18 bases between the two germline ends.